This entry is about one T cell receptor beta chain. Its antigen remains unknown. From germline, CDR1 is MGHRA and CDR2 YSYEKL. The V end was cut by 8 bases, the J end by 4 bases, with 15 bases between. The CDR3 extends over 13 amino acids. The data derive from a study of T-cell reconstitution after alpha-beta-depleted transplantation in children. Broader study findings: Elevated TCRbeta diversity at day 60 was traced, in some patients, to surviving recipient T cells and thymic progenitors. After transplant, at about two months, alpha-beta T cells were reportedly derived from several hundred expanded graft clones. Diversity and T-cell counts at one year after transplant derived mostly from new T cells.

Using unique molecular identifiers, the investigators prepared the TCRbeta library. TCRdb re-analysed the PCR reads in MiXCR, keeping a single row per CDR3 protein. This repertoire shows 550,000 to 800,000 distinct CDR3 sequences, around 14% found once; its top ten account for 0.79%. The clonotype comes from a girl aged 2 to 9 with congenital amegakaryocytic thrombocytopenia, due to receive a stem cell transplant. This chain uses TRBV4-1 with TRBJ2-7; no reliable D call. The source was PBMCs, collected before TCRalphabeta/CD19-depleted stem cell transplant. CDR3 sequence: CASAIGGEYEQYF. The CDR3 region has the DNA TGCGCCAGCGCTATAGGCGGAGAATACGAGCAGTACTTC.